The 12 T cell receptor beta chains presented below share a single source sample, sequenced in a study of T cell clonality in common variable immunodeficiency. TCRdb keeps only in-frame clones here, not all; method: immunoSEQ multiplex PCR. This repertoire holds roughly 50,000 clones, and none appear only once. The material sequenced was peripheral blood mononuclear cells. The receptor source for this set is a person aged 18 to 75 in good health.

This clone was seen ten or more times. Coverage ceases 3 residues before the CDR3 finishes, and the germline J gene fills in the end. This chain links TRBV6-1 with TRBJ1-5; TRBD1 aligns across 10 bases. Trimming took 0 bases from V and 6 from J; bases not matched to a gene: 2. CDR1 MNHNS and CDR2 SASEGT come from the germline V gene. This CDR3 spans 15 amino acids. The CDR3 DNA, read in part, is TGTGCCAGCAGTGAAGCGGGGGACAGGGGTCAGCCC. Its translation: CASSEAGDRGQP. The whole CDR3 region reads CASSEAGDRGQPQHF.

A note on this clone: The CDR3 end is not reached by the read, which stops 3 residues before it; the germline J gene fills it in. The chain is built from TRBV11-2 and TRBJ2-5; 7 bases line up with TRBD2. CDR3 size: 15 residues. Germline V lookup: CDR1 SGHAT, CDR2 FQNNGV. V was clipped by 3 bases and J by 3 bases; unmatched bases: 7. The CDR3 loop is CASSFARTREETQYF. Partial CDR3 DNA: TGTGCCAGCAGCTTCGCTCGGACTAGGGAAGAGACC.

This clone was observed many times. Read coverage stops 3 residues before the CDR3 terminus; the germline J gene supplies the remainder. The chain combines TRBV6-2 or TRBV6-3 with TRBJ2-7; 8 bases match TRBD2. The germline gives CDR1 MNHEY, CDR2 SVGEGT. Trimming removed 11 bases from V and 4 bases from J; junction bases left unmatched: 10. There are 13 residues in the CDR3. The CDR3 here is CADHSTSGYEQYF. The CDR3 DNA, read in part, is TGTGCCGACCACTCTACTAGCGGTTACGAG.

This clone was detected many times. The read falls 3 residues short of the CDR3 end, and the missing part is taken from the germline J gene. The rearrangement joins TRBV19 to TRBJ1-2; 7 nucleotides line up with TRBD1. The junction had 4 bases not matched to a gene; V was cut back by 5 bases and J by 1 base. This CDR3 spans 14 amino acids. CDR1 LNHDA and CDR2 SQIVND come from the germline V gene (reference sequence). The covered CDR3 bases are TGTGCCAGTAGTCGTGGGGACAGTAACTATGGC. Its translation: CASSRGDSNYG. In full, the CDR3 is CASSRGDSNYGYTF.

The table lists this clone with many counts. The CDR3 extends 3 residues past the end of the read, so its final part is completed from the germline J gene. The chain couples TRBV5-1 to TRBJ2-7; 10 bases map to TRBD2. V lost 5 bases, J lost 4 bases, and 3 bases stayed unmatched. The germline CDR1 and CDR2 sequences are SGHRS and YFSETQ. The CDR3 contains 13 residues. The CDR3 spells CASRSSGSYEQYF. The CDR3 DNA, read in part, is TGCGCCAGCAGATCTAGCGGGAGTTACGAG.

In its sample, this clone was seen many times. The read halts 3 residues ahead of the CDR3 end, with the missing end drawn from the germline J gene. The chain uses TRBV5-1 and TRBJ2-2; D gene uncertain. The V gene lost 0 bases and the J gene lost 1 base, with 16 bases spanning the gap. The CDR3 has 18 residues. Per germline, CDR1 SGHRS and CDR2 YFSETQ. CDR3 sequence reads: CASSLVGRWRENTGELFF. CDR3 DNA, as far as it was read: TGCGCCAGCAGCTTGGTAGGCAGGTGGAGAGAGAACACCGGGGAG.

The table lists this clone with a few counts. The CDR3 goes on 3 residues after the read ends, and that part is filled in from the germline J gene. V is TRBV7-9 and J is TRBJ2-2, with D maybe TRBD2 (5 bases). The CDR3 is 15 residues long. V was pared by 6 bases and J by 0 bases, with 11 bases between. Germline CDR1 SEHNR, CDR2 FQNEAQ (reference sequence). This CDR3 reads CASSSRTSNTGELFF. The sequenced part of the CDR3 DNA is TGTGCCAGCAGTTCTAGGACTTCGAACACCGGGGAG.

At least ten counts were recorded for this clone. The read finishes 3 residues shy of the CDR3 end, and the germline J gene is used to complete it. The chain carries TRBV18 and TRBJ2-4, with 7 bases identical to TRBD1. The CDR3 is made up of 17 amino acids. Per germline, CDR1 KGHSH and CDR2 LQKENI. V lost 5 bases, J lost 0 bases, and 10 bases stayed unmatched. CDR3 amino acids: CASSFNAQGLAKNIQYF. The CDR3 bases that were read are TGTGCCAGCTCATTCAACGCACAGGGGCTAGCCAAAAACATT.

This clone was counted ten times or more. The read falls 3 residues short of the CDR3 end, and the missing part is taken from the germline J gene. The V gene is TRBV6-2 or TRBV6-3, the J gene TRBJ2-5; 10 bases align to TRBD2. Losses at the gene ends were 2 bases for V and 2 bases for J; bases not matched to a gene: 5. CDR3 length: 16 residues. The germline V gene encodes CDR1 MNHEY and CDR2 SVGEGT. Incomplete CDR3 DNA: TGTGCCAGCAGTTACGACGGGACTAGCGAACAAGAGACC. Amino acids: CASSYDGTSEQET. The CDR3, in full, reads CASSYDGTSEQETQYF.

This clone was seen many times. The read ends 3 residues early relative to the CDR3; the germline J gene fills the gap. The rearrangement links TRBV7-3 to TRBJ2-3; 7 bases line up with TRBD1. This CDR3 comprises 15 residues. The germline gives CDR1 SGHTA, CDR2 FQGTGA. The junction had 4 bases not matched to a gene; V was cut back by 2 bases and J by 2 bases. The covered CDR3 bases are TGTGCCAGCAGCTTACAGGGACAGTACACAGATACG. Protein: CASSLQGQYTDT. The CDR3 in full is CASSLQGQYTDTQYF.

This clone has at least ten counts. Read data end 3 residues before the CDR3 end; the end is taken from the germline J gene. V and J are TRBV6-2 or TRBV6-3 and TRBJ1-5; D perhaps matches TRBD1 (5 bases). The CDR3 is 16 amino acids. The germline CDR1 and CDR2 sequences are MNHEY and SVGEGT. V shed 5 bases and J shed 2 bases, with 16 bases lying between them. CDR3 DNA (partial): TGTGCCAGCAGTGACCCGAGGGGCGCGCGCAATCAGCCC. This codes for CASSDPRGARNQP. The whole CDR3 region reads CASSDPRGARNQPQHF.

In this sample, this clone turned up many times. The CDR3 DNA, read in part, is TGTGCCAGTACTCCAAGAGGGGGAAGGCGTGGC. Its protein is CASTPRGGRRG. The entire CDR3 protein is CASTPRGGRRGYTF. V and J are TRBV19 and TRBJ1-2, with TRBD1 as a possible D gene (6 bases). The CDR3 end falls 3 residues outside the read, so it is completed with the germline J gene. The germline gives CDR1 LNHDA, CDR2 SQIVND (reference sequence). The CDR3 length is 14 residues. Between the trimmed V and J ends, which lost 7 bases and 7 bases, there was a span of 19 bases.